These T cell receptor beta chains were read from a single sample in a study of technical replicates of blood from a few donors. Sequencing used immunoSEQ multiplex PCR; TCRdb keeps in-frame clones, though not all of them. The sample yields roughly 100,000 clones, approximately 94% seen once. The sequencing sample was made of T cells isolated from PBMCs. Source of these receptors: a human donor in good health. Both conserved end residues are part of each CDR3. A D gene is named only where the DNA matches it firmly. The size field is filled for only some rows; it gives once, few, many or a size class.

once	TRBV19	TRBD1	TRBJ2-1	16	CASSIFWDRGGNEQFF	TGTGCCAGTAGTATATTCTGGGACAGGGGCGGCAATGAGCAGTTCTTC
.	TRBV13	TRBD2	TRBJ2-1	16	CASSLPSGRAINEQFF	TGTGCCAGCAGCCTTCCTAGCGGGAGGGCCATAAATGAGCAGTTCTTC
few	TRBV7-9	.	TRBJ1-1	13	CASSQEWDTEAFF	TGTGCCAGCAGCCAGGAATGGGACACTGAAGCTTTCTTT
.	TRBV6-5	TRBD1	TRBJ1-1	14	CASYTGGIGTEAFF	TGTGCCAGCTACACAGGGGGCATTGGCACTGAAGCTTTCTTT
.	TRBV19	.	TRBJ2-7	14	CASSIEGLIDEQYF	TGTGCCAGTAGTATTGAGGGTCTAATCGACGAGCAGTACTTC
.	TRBV7-9	.	TRBJ2-7	11	CASREGYEQYF	TGTGCCAGCAGGGAGGGTTACGAGCAGTACTTC
.	TRBV9	.	TRBJ2-7	13	CASSVVVSDSQYF	TGTGCCAGCAGCGTAGTCGTTTCGGACAGCCAGTACTTC
.	TRBV5-1	.	TRBJ1-2	14	CASSLGRGSDGYTF	TGCGCCAGCAGCTTGGGCAGGGGATCGGATGGCTACACCTTC
.	TRBV5-4	.	TRBJ2-2	14	CASSLEGRGGELFF	TGTGCCAGCAGCTTGGAGGGGCGCGGCGGGGAGCTGTTTTTT
.	TRBV28	TRBD2	TRBJ2-5	14	CASTLIAGVDTQYF	TGTGCCAGCACGCTGATAGCGGGGGTGGATACCCAGTACTTC
.	TRBV29-1	.	TRBJ2-3	13	CSVPWESTDTQYF	TGCAGCGTTCCTTGGGAGAGCACAGATACGCAGTATTTT
.	TRBV12-5	TRBD2	TRBJ2-5	15	CASGFWRETQETQYF	TGTGCTAGTGGTTTTTGGCGGGAGACCCAAGAGACCCAGTACTTC
.	TRBV6-6	TRBD1	TRBJ2-1	15	CASSSDRNNYNEQFF	TGTGCCAGCAGTTCGGACAGGAATAATTACAATGAGCAGTTCTTC
once	TRBV28	.	TRBJ1-5	22	CASSLWFGGGSLMDYGHQPQHF	TGTGCCAGCAGTTTATGGTTTGGGGGAGGAAGTCTTATGGACTATGGGCATCAGCCCCAGCATTTT
.	TRBV11-2	.	TRBJ1-4	14	CASSKTGFNEKLFF	TGTGCCAGCAGTAAGACAGGATTTAATGAAAAACTGTTTTTT
.	TRBV5-1	.	TRBJ2-7	14	CASRNDRSSTEQYF	TGCGCCAGCAGAAACGACAGGTCCAGTACCGAGCAGTACTTC
.	TRBV7-9	TRBD1	TRBJ1-4	14	CASSLEGTGGKLFF	TGTGCCAGCAGCTTAGAGGGGACAGGCGGAAAACTGTTTTTT